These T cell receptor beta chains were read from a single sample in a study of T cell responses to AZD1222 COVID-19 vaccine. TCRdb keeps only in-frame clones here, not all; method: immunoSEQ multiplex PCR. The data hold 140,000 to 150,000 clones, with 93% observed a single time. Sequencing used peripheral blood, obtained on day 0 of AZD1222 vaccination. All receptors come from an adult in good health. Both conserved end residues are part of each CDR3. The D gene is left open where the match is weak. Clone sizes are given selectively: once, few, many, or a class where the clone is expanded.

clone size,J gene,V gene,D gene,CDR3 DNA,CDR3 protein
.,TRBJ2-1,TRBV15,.,TGTGCCACCAGCAGAGATCTTTTAGGAGCGAAGGCCTACAATGAGCAGTTCTTC,CATSRDLLGAKAYNEQFF
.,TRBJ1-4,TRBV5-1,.,TGCGCCAGCAGCTTGGGTCGGGTTACCGAAAAACTGTTTTTT,CASSLGRVTEKLFF
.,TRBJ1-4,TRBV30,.,TGTGCCTGGAGTGTGGGGGGCCTTAATGAAAAACTGTTTTTT,CAWSVGGLNEKLFF
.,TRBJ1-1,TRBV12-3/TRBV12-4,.,TGTGCCAGCAGACCAGAGAACAATGAAGCTTTCTTT,CASRPENNEAFF
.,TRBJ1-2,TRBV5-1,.,TGCGCCAGCAGCTTGGGAGGGTCGGGTGGCTACACCTTC,CASSLGGSGGYTF
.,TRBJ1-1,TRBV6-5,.,TGTGCCAGCAGTTACCAGGGGAGTAGGGCTGAAGCTTTCTTT,CASSYQGSRAEAFF
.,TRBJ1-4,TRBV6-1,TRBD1,TGTGCCAGCAGTGACCCGACAGGGGTCAGGTCGGAAAAACTGTTTTTT,CASSDPTGVRSEKLFF
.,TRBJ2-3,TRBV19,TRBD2,TGTGCCAGTACCGATGGACTAGCGGGAGCCACAGATACGCAGTATTTT,CASTDGLAGATDTQYF
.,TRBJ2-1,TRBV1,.,TGCACCAGCAGTCCCCCTCTTTTAGCGGACAAATACAATGAGCAGTTCTTC,CTSSPPLLADKYNEQFF
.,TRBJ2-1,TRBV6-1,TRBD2,TGTGCCAGCAGTGGACTTGCGGGAGGATATAACAATGAGCAGTTCTTC,CASSGLAGGYNNEQFF
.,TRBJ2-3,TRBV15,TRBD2,TGTGCCACCAGCAGAGATCAGGGCGGGAGGGCTGGAGATACGCAGTATTTT,CATSRDQGGRAGDTQYF
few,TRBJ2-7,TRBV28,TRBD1,TGTGCCAGCAGTTTAGGGGACAGTCTTGGCTTCGAGCAGTACTTC,CASSLGDSLGFEQYF
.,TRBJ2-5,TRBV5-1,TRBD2,TGCGCCAGCAGCTTGGGGCAGGGAGGGGAGACCCAGTACTTC,CASSLGQGGETQYF
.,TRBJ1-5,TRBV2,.,TGTGCCAGCAAGAAGTATAGCAATCAGCCCCAGCATTTT,CASKKYSNQPQHF
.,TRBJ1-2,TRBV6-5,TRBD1,TGTGCCAGCAGTTGGGGGGACAGCGCTAACTATGGCTACACCTTC,CASSWGDSANYGYTF
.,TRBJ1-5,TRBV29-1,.,TGCAGCGTTGTTGAAGGCAATCAGCCCCAGCATTTT,CSVVEGNQPQHF
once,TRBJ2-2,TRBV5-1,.,TGCGCCAGCAGCTTTATCACAGGGCGCACCGGGGAGCTGTTTTTT,CASSFITGRTGELFF
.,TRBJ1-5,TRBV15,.,TGTGCCACCAGCAGAGATGGAGGAACCCAGCCCCAGCATTTT,CATSRDGGTQPQHF